This passage covers 26 T cell receptor beta chains from one sample sequenced in a study of shared clonotypes between healthy human individuals. Generated by immunoSEQ multiplex PCR, the TCRdb table keeps only in-frame clones and is missing some. The table lists about 2.5 million clones, 80% to 95% of them singletons. Input material: naive CD4+ T cells from PBMCs. Subset indicated: CD45RA+ positively selected. Source of these receptors: a man aged 18 to 35 in good health. Some clones in this sample may be carry-over from other donors' samples.

This clone has only one observation. The genes are TRBV4-2 and TRBJ2-2; D call uncertain. The CDR3 is 18 amino acids. Germline V lookup: CDR1 LGHNA, CDR2 YNFKEQ. Trimming stripped 0 bases from V and 3 bases from J, with 17 bases between. The CDR3 loop reads CASSQDLIGITHTGELFF. CDR3 nucleotides: TGTGCCAGCAGCCAAGATCTGATAGGGATCACTCACACCGGGGAGCTGTTTTTT.

The chain has TRBV29-1 and TRBJ2-3; weak D call: TRBD2 (6 bases). This CDR3 has 19 amino acids. In germline, CDR1 is SQVTM, CDR2 ANQGSEA. Trimming shortened V by 5 bases and J by 4 bases, and 31 bases separated the two germline ends. As DNA, the CDR3 is TGCAGCGTTCCCTCCCCGTATGGCTTAGTGGGAGGTAAGGCAGATACGCAGTATTTT. Translating gives CSVPSPYGLVGGKADTQYF.

The genes are TRBV7-2 and TRBJ2-3, with D hard to call. The CDR3 is made up of 13 amino acids. Germline V gene sequence: CDR1 SGHTA, CDR2 FQGNSA. The V end was cut by 4 bases, the J end by 2 bases, with 7 bases between. The CDR3 DNA reads as TGTGCCAGCAGCTCCACCCACACAGATACGCAGTATTTT. Protein sequence: CASSSTHTDTQYF.

The chain recombines TRBV5-1 with TRBJ2-1; TRBD2 might be the D (6 bases). Germline assignment: CDR1 SGHRS and CDR2 YFSETQ. The V and J ends lost 0 bases and 5 bases respectively, with 15 bases between them. This CDR3 contains 16 residues. In DNA form, the CDR3 reads TGCGCCAGCAGCTTGGCCGGTGTCGGGAGAAACAATGAGCAGTTCTTC. This gives the protein CASSLAGVGRNNEQFF.

This rearrangement joins TRBV28 to TRBJ2-7; TRBD1 aligns across 10 bases. The junction had 7 bases not matched to a gene; V was cut back by 8 bases and J by 6 bases. The CDR3 loop spans 13 amino acids. CDR1 is MDHEN, CDR2 SYDVKM, per germline. The CDR3: CASSRQGAFEQYF. The CDR3 nucleotides read TGTGCCAGCTCACGACAGGGGGCTTTCGAGCAGTACTTC. Using reference TRBV28 and TRBJ2-7 for the parts outside the CDR3, the full variable domain is DVKVTQSSRYLVKRTGEKVFLECVQDMDHENMFWYRQDPGLGLRLIYFSYDVKMKEKGDIPEGYSVSREKKERFSLILESASTNQTSMYLCASSRQGAFEQYFGPGTRLTVT.

This clone was observed once. The chain combines TRBV5-1 with TRBJ1-3; D is perhaps TRBD1 (5 bases). Germline V gene lookup returns CDR1 SGHRS and CDR2 YFSETQ. Trimming removed 3 bases at V and 0 bases at J, with 13 bases between. The CDR3 covers 16 residues. CDR3 protein: CASSSGRTYSGNTIYF. The CDR3 DNA reads as TGCGCCAGCAGCTCGGGACGGACTTACTCTGGAAACACCATATATTTT.

V is TRBV7-9 and J is TRBJ2-1, with 9 bases lining up with TRBD2. Germline-derived CDR1 and CDR2 are SEHNR and FQNEAQ (reference sequence). The ends lost 5 bases at V and 0 bases at J; junction bases unmatched: 8. The CDR3 covers 17 residues. The DNA for the CDR3 is TGTGCCAGCAGCGTAAGTACGACTAGCGGCTCCTACAATGAGCAGTTCTTC. This codes for CASSVSTTSGSYNEQFF.

The chain uses TRBV29-1 and TRBJ1-2; D is perhaps TRBD1 (5 bases). Germline V CDR1 and CDR2: SQVTM, ANQGSEA. V shed 5 bases and J shed 7 bases, with 23 bases lying between them. This CDR3 is built from 15 residues. CDR3 protein: CSVLAQGGSLVGYTF. The CDR3 DNA is TGCAGCGTTCTCGCCCAGGGCGGCTCTCTAGTTGGCTACACCTTC.

This clone appeared once. The CDR3: CASGRDRGSTDTQYF. CDR3 in DNA: TGTGCCAGCGGTCGGGACAGGGGAAGCACAGATACGCAGTATTTT. J is TRBJ2-3 and V is TRBV2, with 10 positions matching TRBD1. There are 15 residues in the CDR3. Germline loops: CDR1 SNHLY, CDR2 FYNNEI. Trimming cost V 8 bases and J 0 bases; bases outside gene matches: 5.

The chain couples TRBV28 to TRBJ2-1; 12 positions agree with TRBD2. V lost 6 bases and J lost 9; bases outside the gene matches: 9. This CDR3 contains 15 residues. Germline lookup yields CDR1 MDHEN and CDR2 SYDVKM. The CDR3 is CASREASGRVSEQFF. DNA for the CDR3: TGTGCCAGCAGGGAGGCTAGCGGGAGGGTGAGTGAGCAGTTCTTC.

This clone has only one observation. V usage is TRBV28 and J usage is TRBJ2-3; D may be TRBD1 (6 bases). Germline loops: CDR1 MDHEN, CDR2 SYDVKM. This CDR3 spans 17 amino acids. Trimming left V 1 base short and J 1 base short, with 15 bases between. CDR3 in DNA: TGTGCCAGCAGTTTATTAATAGGGGCAGGGGGCACAGATACGCAGTATTTT. Residues: CASSLLIGAGGTDTQYF.

This clone was recorded only once. Other DNA variants within this sample encode the same CDR3. The rearrangement uses TRBV6-5 and TRBJ1-5; tentatively, D is TRBD1 (5 bases). The CDR3 runs to 14 residues. Trimming removed 0 bases at V and 5 bases at J, with 8 bases between. CDR1 and CDR2 from the germline V gene are MNHEY and SVGAGI. CDR3 in amino acids: CASSYSRGYQPQHF. In DNA form, the CDR3 reads TGTGCCAGCAGTTACTCGCGGGGGTATCAGCCCCAGCATTTT.

Points on this clone: The same CDR3 is also encoded by other DNA sequences in this sample. J is TRBJ2-3 and V is TRBV5-1; 7 nucleotides line up with TRBD2. CDR3 length: 14 amino acids. V was pared by 4 bases and J by 1 base, with 3 bases of the junction left unmatched. From germline, CDR1 is SGHRS and CDR2 YFSETQ. The CDR3 DNA reads as TGCGCCAGCAGCCCTCTAGCGGGCACAGATACGCAGTATTTT. Its translation is CASSPLAGTDTQYF.

The J gene is TRBJ1-2, the V gene TRBV6-1, with a weak D call TRBD1 (5 bases). Germline V gene data show CDR1 as MNHNS and CDR2 as SASEGT. The CDR3 loop spans 13 amino acids. The ends were cut back, 7 bases at V and 7 bases at J, with 16 bases in the middle. CDR3 loop: CASTPRDRGGYTF. The CDR3 bases are TGTGCCAGCACCCCCAGGGACCGGGGTGGCTACACCTTC.

Points on this clone: The same CDR3 also results from other DNA sequences found in this sample. This sequence joins TRBV28 and TRBJ2-5; possibly TRBD1 for D (6 bases). V lost 9 bases, J lost 2 bases, and 13 bases lay in between. In germline, CDR1 is MDHEN, CDR2 SYDVKM. The CDR3 length is 13 residues. The CDR3 nucleotides read TGTGCCAGTTCCGGGACACCACAAGAGACCCAGTACTTC. Amino acids: CASSGTPQETQYF.

The rearrangement joins TRBV28 to TRBJ2-5, with D possibly matching TRBD2 (6 bases). The J call may not be correct, given that the DNA end is closer to TRBJ2-7. The CDR3 has 14 amino acids. Germline V gene sequence: CDR1 MDHEN, CDR2 SYDVKM. CDR3 in amino acids: CASSLGRGYYEQYF. DNA of the CDR3: TGTGCCAGCAGTTTAGGGCGGGGTTACTACGAGCAGTACTTC.

J is TRBJ2-1 and V is TRBV18; D could derive from TRBD1 or TRBD2 (6 bases each). From germline, CDR1 is KGHSH and CDR2 LQKENI. CDR3 length equals 15 residues. Trimming took off 2 bases at V and 4 bases at J, with 12 bases between the two ends. The CDR3, as DNA: TGTGCCAGCTCACCAAATAGGGGGGCTTACAATGAGCAGTTCTTC. It specifies CASSPNRGAYNEQFF.

The V call is TRBV29-1, the J call TRBJ1-3; D is undetermined. CDR1 is SQVTM and CDR2 is ANQGSEA in the germline V gene. There are 15 residues in the CDR3. Trimming took off 6 bases at V and 0 bases at J, with 15 bases between the two ends. The CDR3 is CSVPGTFSSGNTIYF. The CDR3 DNA sequence: TGCAGCGTGCCCGGTACATTTAGCTCTGGAAACACCATATATTTT.

The V and J genes are TRBV28 and TRBJ1-1; D is unclear. The CDR3 has 12 amino acids. The germline V gene has CDR1 MDHEN and CDR2 SYDVKM. V was clipped by 4 bases and J by 8 bases, with 11 bases between them. CDR3 nucleotides: TGTGCCAGCAGTTCGTCACCTAGGGAAGCTTTCTTT. Its translation is CASSSSPREAFF.

The J gene is TRBJ2-7, the V gene TRBV28, with 12 bases aligning to TRBD2. Germline-derived CDR1 and CDR2 are MDHEN and SYDVKM. After removal of 6 bases from V and 4 bases from J, the junction contained 10 bases not matched to a gene. This CDR3 is 16 amino acids long. The CDR3 protein is CASRYTTSGSVYEQYF. CDR3 sequence (DNA): TGTGCCAGCAGATACACGACTAGCGGGAGTGTGTACGAGCAGTACTTC.

The chain carries TRBV28 and TRBJ2-7; tentatively, D is TRBD1 or TRBD2 (5 bases each). Deletions cut 6 bases from V and 3 bases from J, with 21 bases between. CDR3 length: 16 amino acids. Germline values: CDR1 MDHEN, CDR2 SYDVKM. The CDR3, as DNA: TGTGCCAGCAGCTCGGGTCCGGGACGCTTCCACTACGAGCAGTACTTC. Amino acids: CASSSGPGRFHYEQYF.

The chain employs TRBV5-1 and TRBJ1-4; maybe TRBD1 (6 bases). Per germline, CDR1 SGHRS and CDR2 YFSETQ. Trimming shortened V by 5 bases and J by 8 bases, and 13 bases separated the two germline ends. CDR3 length: 13 residues. The CDR3 here is CASSRGAYEKLFF. CDR3 coding DNA: TGCGCCAGCAGTCGGGGGGCATACGAAAAACTGTTTTTT.

The CDR3 coding sequence is TGCGCCAGCAGCTTGGGCGGGAGCGGGGCGAACACTGAAGCTTTCTTT. Translated: CASSLGGSGANTEAFF. V gene TRBV5-1 combines with J gene TRBJ1-1; weak D call: TRBD1 (5 bases). This CDR3 is built from 16 residues. Trimming stripped 0 bases from V and 1 base from J, with 13 bases between. Germline V gene lookup returns CDR1 SGHRS and CDR2 YFSETQ. Together with reference TRBV5-1 and TRBJ1-1, the CDR3 gives the full variable domain: KAGVTQTPRYLIKTRGQQVTLSCSPISGHRSVSWYQQTPGQGLQFLFEYFSETQRNKGNFPGRFSGRQFSNSRSEMNVSTLELGDSALYLCASSLGGSGANTEAFFGQGTRLTVV.

This rearrangement joins TRBV18 to TRBJ1-1, with 7 bases aligning to TRBD1. The germline CDR1 and CDR2 sequences are KGHSH and LQKENI. The CDR3 loop spans 15 amino acids. V dropped 4 bases and J dropped 4; count of bases not matched to a gene: 9. CDR3: CASSLYRGGSTEAFF. The CDR3 bases are TGTGCCAGCTCACTCTACAGGGGTGGGAGCACTGAAGCTTTCTTT.

This clone was seen a few times. This sample also contains other DNA sequences that code for the same CDR3. Written as DNA, the CDR3 is TGTGCCAGCTCACCACTGGACAGGGGTCAGCCCCAGCATTTT. Translation: CASSPLDRGQPQHF. V is TRBV18 and J is TRBJ1-5, with 9 bases aligning to TRBD1. The V gene end was trimmed by 1 base and the J gene end by 6 bases; junction bases not matched to a gene: 1. The length of the CDR3 is 14 residues. The germline CDR1 and CDR2 sequences are KGHSH and LQKENI.

The gene calls are TRBV5-1 and TRBJ1-2, with 7 bases fitting TRBD1. V shed 0 bases and J 4 bases; nucleotides not matched to a gene: 3. CDR1 is SGHRS, CDR2 YFSETQ, per germline. There are 14 residues in the CDR3. In nucleotides, the CDR3 is TGCGCCAGCAGCTTGGGGGGACAGCTCTATGGCTACACCTTC. Encoded protein: CASSLGGQLYGYTF.